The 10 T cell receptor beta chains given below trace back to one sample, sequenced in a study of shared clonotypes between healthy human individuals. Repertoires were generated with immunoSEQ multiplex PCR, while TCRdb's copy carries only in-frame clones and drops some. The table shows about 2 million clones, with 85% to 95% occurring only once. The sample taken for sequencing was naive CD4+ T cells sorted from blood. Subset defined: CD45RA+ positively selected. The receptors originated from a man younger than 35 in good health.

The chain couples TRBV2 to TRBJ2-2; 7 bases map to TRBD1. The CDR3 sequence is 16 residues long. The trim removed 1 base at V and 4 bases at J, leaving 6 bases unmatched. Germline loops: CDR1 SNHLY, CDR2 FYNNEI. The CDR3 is CASSEDRGLGTGELFF. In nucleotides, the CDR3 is TGTGCCAGCAGTGAAGACAGGGGTTTAGGCACCGGGGAGCTGTTTTTT.

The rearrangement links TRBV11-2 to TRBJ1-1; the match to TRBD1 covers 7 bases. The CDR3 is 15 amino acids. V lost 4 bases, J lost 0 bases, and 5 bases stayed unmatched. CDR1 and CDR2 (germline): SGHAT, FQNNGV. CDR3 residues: CASSSGQSMNTEAFF. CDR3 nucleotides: TGTGCCAGCAGCTCGGGACAGTCCATGAACACTGAAGCTTTCTTT.

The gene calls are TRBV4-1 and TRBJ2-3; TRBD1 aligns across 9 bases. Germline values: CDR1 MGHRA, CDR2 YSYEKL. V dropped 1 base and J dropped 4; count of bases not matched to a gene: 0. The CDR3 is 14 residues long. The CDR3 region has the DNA TGCGCCAGCAGCCAAGGGGACAGGGCAGATACGCAGTATTTT. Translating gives CASSQGDRADTQYF.

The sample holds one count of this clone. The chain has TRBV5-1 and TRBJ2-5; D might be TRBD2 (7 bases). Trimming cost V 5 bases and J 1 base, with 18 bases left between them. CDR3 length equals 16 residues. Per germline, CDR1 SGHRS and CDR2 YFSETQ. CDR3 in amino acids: CASRLFGGGSQETQYF. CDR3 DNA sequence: TGCGCCAGCAGATTGTTTGGCGGGGGCAGCCAAGAGACCCAGTACTTC.

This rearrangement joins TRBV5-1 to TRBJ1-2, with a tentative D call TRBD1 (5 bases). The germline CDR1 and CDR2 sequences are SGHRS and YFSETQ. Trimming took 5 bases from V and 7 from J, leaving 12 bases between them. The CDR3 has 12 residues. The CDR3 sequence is CASRNPGGGYTF. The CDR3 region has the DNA TGCGCCAGCAGGAATCCGGGGGGTGGCTACACCTTC. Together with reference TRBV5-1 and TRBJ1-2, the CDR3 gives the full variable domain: KAGVTQTPRYLIKTRGQQVTLSCSPISGHRSVSWYQQTPGQGLQFLFEYFSETQRNKGNFPGRFSGRQFSNSRSEMNVSTLELGDSALYLCASRNPGGGYTFGSGTRLTVV.

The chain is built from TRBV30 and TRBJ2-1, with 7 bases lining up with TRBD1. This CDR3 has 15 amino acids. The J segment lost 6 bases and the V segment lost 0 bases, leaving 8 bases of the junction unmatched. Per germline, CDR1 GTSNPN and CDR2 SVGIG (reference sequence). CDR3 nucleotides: TGTGCCTGGAGTGTACCCGGAACAGGGGCCAATGAGCAGTTCTTC. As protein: CAWSVPGTGANEQFF.

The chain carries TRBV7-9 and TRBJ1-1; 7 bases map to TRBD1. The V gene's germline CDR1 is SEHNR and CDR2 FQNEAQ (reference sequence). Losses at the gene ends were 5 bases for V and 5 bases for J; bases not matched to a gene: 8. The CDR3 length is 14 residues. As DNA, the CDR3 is TGTGCCAGCAGCCCAGGAGGGGGCCGGACTGAAGCTTTCTTT. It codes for CASSPGGGRTEAFF.

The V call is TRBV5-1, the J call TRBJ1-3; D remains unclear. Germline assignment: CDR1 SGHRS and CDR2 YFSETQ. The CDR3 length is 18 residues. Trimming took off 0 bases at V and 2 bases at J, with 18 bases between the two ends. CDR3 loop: CASSLALGGPDAGNTIYF. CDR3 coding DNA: TGCGCCAGCAGCTTGGCGTTGGGCGGTCCGGATGCTGGAAACACCATATATTTT.

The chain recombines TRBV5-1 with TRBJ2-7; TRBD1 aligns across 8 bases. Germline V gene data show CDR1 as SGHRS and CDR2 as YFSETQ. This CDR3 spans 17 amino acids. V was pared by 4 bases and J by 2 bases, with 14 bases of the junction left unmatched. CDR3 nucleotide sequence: TGCGCCAGCAGCCACGGACAGGGTTTCCCCACCGCCTACGAGCAGTACTTC. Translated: CASSHGQGFPTAYEQYF.

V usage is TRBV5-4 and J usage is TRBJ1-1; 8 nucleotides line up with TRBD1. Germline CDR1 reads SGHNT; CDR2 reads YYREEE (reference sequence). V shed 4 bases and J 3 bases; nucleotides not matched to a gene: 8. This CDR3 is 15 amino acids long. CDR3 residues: CASSGTGGHDTEAFF. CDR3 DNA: TGTGCCAGCAGCGGGACAGGCGGGCACGACACTGAAGCTTTCTTT.